The source of this T cell receptor beta chain is a study of shared clonotypes between healthy human individuals. Overall study context: Three CD4 naive, three CD4 memory, two CD8 naive and one CD8 memory plate were used per donor.

A single count supports this clone. The naive CD8 population came from CD45RO-negative cells selected for CCR7, without terminally differentiated effector memory CD45RA+ cells. At deep level, the assay was performed. Several immunoSEQ plates received, in even portions, the genomic DNA of each subset. Clones were sequenced by immunoSEQ multiplex PCR, and TCRdb holds only the in-frame ones, with some missing. This sample has approximately 600,000 clones, with approximately 95% found just once. The CDR3 has 13 amino acids. Per germline, CDR1 GTSNPN and CDR2 SVGIG (reference sequence). Trimming removed 6 bases from V and 8 bases from J; junction bases left unmatched: 9.

The V call is TRBV30, the J call TRBJ2-1; 8 bases are shared with TRBD2. The source material was naive CD8+ T cells sorted from blood. The receptor comes from a woman in her 30s in good health. CDR3 loop: CACSGGVGYEQFF. For the CDR3, the DNA is TGTGCCTGTTCGGGAGGGGTTGGCTATGAGCAGTTCTTC.